This T cell receptor beta chain was captured by sequencing in a study of blood T cell repertoires in COVID-19. The wider study: The United States, Italy and Spain supplied acute and convalescent COVID-19 samples.

Some clones are missing from TCRdb's copy, which holds only in-frame ones; the method was immunoSEQ multiplex PCR. Of roughly 250,000 clones in the sample, about 88% are singletons; the top ten hold approximately 3%. The CDR3 is made up of 14 amino acids. Germline CDR1 reads KGHSH; CDR2 reads LQKENI. V gave up 5 bases and J gave up 4 bases, with 12 bases separating them. Those who participated ranged in age from about 18 to 89 years and resided in around 22 US areas. Sequencing was done on a sample of PBMCs or T cells enriched from blood (not recorded which). The rearrangement uses TRBV18 and TRBJ1-5; tentative D call: TRBD1 (5 bases). The TCR comes from a woman in her fifties or sixties who had recovered from COVID-19. The CDR3 loop is CASSAQTENQPQHF. The CDR3 DNA sequence: TGTGCCAGCTCAGCTCAGACAGAAAATCAGCCCCAGCATTTT.